This TCR beta chain was obtained from a study of T cell responses to AZD1222 COVID-19 vaccine. V gave up 2 bases and J gave up 7 bases, with 9 bases separating them. The CDR3 is 13 amino acids. Germline-derived CDR1 and CDR2 are KGHSH and LQKENI. Study-wide findings and caveats: Donors were mostly white British, more females; clonal diversity possibly underestimated.

Assay: immunoSEQ multiplex PCR; the TCRdb copy retains only in-frame clones and omits some. The sample yields approximately 100,000 clones, approximately 90% seen once. Worth noting for this clone: Its specificity is not known.

The chain combines TRBV18 with TRBJ2-4; D is unclear. This receptor was taken from an adult in good health. The material was peripheral blood, obtained on day 0 of AZD1222 vaccination. CDR3 coding DNA: TGTGCCAGCTCACCATCTGAGAGGAACATTCAGTACTTC. This encodes CASSPSERNIQYF.